This T cell receptor (beta chain) was retrieved from a study of shared clonotypes between healthy human individuals. Study-wide context: Donors, aged 18 to 49, were a couple of women and a few men.

Germline V gene sequence: CDR1 MNHEY, CDR2 SVGAGI. The CDR3 totals 13 residues. The germline V and J ends were trimmed by 2 bases and 7 bases, with 12 bases remaining between them. Sorted-subset replicate PCR reactions were performed with 200 ng DNA, corresponding to tens of thousands of T cell genomes. Repertoires were generated with immunoSEQ multiplex PCR, while TCRdb's copy carries only in-frame clones and drops some. The sample has about 2.3 million clones; less than 95% are singletons. Investigators divided CD4+ cells into CD45RA+ naive and CD45RA-negative memory subsets. Material: naive CD4+ T cells from PBMCs. Subset defined: CD45RA+ positively selected. V usage is TRBV6-5 and J usage is TRBJ2-7; D may be TRBD2 (6 bases). The sequence was obtained from a man between 18 and 29 years old in good health. Some clones in this sample may be carry-over from other donors' samples. Here the CDR3 reads CASSYVSGGEQYF. In DNA form, the CDR3 reads TGTGCCAGCAGTTACGTCTCCGGAGGGGAGCAGTACTTC.